This T cell receptor (beta chain) was documented in a study of tumour-infiltrating T cells in Burkitt lymphoma. Across the whole study: Overall and progression-free survival were predicted by productive clonality.

Clones were sequenced by immunoSEQ multiplex PCR, and TCRdb holds only the in-frame ones, with some missing. The sample has about 14,000 clones, 65% to 90% seen once. The germline gives CDR1 LGHNT, CDR2 FRNRAP. V lost 0 bases and J lost 4, with 12 bases in between. The CDR3 is 16 residues long. The gene calls are TRBV12-5 and TRBJ1-4, with a possible D match to TRBD1 (6 bases). Material for sequencing was tumor tissue. The receptor comes from a human donor with diffuse large B-cell lymphoma. The CDR3 spells CASGLVLGTNNEKLFF. In DNA form, the CDR3 reads TGTGCTAGTGGTTTGGTACTTGGGACAAATAATGAAAAACTGTTTTTT.